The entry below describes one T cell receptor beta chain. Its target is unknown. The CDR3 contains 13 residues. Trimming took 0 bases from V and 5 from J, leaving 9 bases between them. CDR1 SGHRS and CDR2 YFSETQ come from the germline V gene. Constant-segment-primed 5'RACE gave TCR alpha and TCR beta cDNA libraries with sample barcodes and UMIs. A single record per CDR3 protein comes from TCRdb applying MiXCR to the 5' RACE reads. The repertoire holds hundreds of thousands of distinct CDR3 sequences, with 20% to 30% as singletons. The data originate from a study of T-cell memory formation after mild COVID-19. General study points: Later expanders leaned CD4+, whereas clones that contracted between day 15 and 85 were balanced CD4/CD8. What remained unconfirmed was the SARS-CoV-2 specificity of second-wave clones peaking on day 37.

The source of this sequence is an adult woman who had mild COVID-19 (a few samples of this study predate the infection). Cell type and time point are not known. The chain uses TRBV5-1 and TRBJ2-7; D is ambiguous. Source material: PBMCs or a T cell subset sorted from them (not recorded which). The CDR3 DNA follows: TGCGCCAGCAGCTTGGGACCTAAAAACGAGCAGTACTTC. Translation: CASSLGPKNEQYF.